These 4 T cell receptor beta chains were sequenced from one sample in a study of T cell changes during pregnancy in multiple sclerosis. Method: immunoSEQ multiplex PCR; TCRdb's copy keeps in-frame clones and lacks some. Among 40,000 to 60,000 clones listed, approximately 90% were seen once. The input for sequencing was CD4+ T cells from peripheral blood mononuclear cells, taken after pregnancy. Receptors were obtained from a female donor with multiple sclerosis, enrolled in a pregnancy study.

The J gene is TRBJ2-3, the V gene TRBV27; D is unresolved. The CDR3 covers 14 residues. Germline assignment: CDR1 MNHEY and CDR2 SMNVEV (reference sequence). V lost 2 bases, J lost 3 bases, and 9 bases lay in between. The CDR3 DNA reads TGTGCCAGCAGTTTAGCGTATTCTACAGATACGCAGTATTTT. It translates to CASSLAYSTDTQYF.

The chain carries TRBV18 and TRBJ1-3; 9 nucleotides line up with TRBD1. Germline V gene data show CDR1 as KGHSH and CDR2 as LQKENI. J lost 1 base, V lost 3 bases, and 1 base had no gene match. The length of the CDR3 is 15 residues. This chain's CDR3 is CASSPDRGSGNTIYF. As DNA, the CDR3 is TGTGCCAGCTCACCGGACAGGGGATCTGGAAACACCATATATTTT.

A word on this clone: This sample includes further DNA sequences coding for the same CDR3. CDR3 DNA sequence: TGTGCCAGCTCACCGCTAGCGGGAGCGAACACCGGGGAGCTGTTTTTT. This sequence encodes CASSPLAGANTGELFF. The V and J genes are TRBV18 and TRBJ2-2, with 10 bases matching TRBD2. CDR1 and CDR2 from the germline V gene are KGHSH and LQKENI. This CDR3 has 16 residues. V lost 3 bases and J lost 0; bases outside the gene matches: 1.

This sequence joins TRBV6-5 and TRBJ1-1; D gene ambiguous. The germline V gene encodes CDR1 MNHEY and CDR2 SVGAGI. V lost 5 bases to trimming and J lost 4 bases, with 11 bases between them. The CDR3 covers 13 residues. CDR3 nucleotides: TGTGCCAGCAGTCCAGACGGGGTCACTGAAGCTTTCTTT. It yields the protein CASSPDGVTEAFF.